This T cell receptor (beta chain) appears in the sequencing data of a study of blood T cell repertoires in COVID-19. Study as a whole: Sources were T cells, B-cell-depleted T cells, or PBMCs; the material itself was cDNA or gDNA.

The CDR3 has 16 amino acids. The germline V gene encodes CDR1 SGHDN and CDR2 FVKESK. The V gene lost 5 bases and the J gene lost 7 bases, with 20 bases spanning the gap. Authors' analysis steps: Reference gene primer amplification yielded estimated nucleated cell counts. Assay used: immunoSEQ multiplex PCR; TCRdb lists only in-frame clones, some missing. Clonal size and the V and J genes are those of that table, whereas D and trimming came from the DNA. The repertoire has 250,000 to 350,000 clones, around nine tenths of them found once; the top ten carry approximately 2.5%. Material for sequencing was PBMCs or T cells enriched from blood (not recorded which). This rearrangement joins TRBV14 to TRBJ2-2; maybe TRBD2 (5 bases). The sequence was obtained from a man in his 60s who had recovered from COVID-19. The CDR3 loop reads CASSFGIQRRVGELFF. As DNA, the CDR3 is TGTGCCAGCAGCTTCGGGATTCAGAGAAGGGTCGGGGAGCTGTTTTTT.